What follows are 32 T cell receptor beta chains derived from one specimen sequenced in a study of T cells in Graves' hyperthyroidism and ophthalmopathy. Amplified regions were TCR beta CDR3 sequences from RNA transcripts. The study used the HTBI primer set for a first-round RT-PCR of the TCR CDR3. TCRdb analysed the multiplex PCR reads with MiXCR anew, one entry per CDR3 protein. This table holds about 290,000 distinct CDR3 sequences, roughly a fifth found once. The sample taken for sequencing was blood. These receptors were taken from a man aged 50-60 years with Graves' ophthalmopathy.

A few counts support this clonotype. The gene calls are TRBV5-6 and TRBJ2-7; no reliable D call. Trimming left V 1 base short and J 5 bases short, with 13 bases between. Germline CDR1 SGHDT, CDR2 YYEEEE. There are 14 residues in the CDR3. The CDR3 spells CASSLSNLRNEQYF. The CDR3 DNA follows: TGTGCCAGCAGCTTGTCTAATCTCAGGAACGAGCAGTACTTC.

Remarks on this clonotype: A much larger clone differs by one base, so this may be a read error. The V call is TRBV30, the J call TRBJ2-7; 9 bases map to TRBD2. This CDR3 comprises 14 residues. Germline V lookup: CDR1 GTSNPN, CDR2 SVGIG (reference sequence). In nucleotides, the CDR3 is TGTGCCCGGAGTGCGGGGGGGGCGTCCTACGAGCAGTACTTC. Translating gives CARSAGGASYEQYF.

The chain has TRBV2 and TRBJ2-3; D gene unclear. The germline V gene has CDR1 SNHLY and CDR2 FYNNEI. V shed 4 bases and J shed 2 bases, with 7 bases lying between them. There are 13 residues in the CDR3. The CDR3 loop reads CASSVAYTDTQYF. CDR3 in DNA: TGTGCCAGCAGTGTAGCTTACACAGATACGCAGTATTTT.

Ten or more counts support this clonotype. CDR3 residues: CASSYSWVGSDSPLHF. The CDR3 nucleotides read TGTGCCAGCAGTTACTCGTGGGTCGGATCAGATTCACCCCTCCACTTT. V is TRBV6-5 and J is TRBJ1-6; D not resolved. CDR1 is MNHEY, CDR2 SVGAGI, per germline. The CDR3 covers 16 residues. Trimming stripped 0 bases from V and 8 bases from J, with 14 bases between.

The chain couples TRBV2 to TRBJ1-2; TRBD1 agrees at 9 bases. CDR1 SNHLY and CDR2 FYNNEI come from the germline V gene. The CDR3 sequence is 13 residues long. V gave up 9 bases and J gave up 6 bases; unmatched junction bases: 8. CDR3 residues: CASTITGGNGYTF. CDR3 sequence (DNA): TGTGCCAGTACCATTACAGGGGGCAATGGCTACACCTTC.

This clonotype was found a few times. This chain connects TRBV20-1 to TRBJ1-2, with D unclear. Per the germline V gene, CDR1 is DFQATT and CDR2 is SNEGSKA (reference sequence). This CDR3 is built from 11 residues. The V gene lost 6 bases and the J gene lost 8 bases, with 13 bases spanning the gap. CDR3 protein: CSAIRTAGYTF. The CDR3 coding sequence is TGCAGTGCCATCCGGACCGCCGGCTACACCTTC.

This clonotype appeared many times. This chain joins TRBV20-1 and TRBJ2-5; 7 nucleotides match TRBD1. The germline gives CDR1 DFQATT, CDR2 SNEGSKA (reference sequence). CDR3 length: 14 residues. J gave up 7 bases and V 0 bases, and 8 bases lay outside the gene matches. For the CDR3, the DNA is TGCAGTGCTAGAGATTGGGGACAGTACGGGACCCAGTACTTC. It specifies CSARDWGQYGTQYF.

In its sample, this clonotype was seen many times. This sequence joins TRBV20-1 and TRBJ2-7, with 10 bases fitting TRBD1. The CDR3 runs 14 residues. V lost 6 bases, J lost 6 bases, and 11 bases stayed unmatched. Germline CDR1 is DFQATT and CDR2 is SNEGSKA (reference sequence). The CDR3 here is CSAKHDRGLREQYF. The CDR3 DNA reads TGCAGTGCGAAACACGACAGGGGGCTTCGCGAGCAGTACTTC.

The chain joins TRBV4-1 to TRBJ2-5, with D possibly called TRBD1 or TRBD2 (6 bases each). The V end lost 3 bases, the J end lost 4 bases, and 15 bases lay between the germline ends. The CDR3 spans 15 residues. Germline V gene sequence: CDR1 MGHRA, CDR2 YSYEKL. CDR3 bases: TGCGCCAGCAGCCAGTTTCCGGGGGCGGGAGAGACCCAGTACTTC. It codes for CASSQFPGAGETQYF.

In this sample, this clonotype turned up many times. This sequence joins TRBV3-1 and TRBJ2-7, with D perhaps TRBD1 or TRBD2 (5 bases each). The CDR3 is 16 residues long. Germline CDR1 is LGHDT and CDR2 is YNNKEL (reference sequence). Trimming shortened V by 4 bases and J by 5 bases, and 21 bases separated the two germline ends. Here the CDR3 reads CASSPLPRESRNEQYF. The CDR3 DNA follows: TGTGCCAGCAGCCCCCTCCCCAGGGAGAGCAGGAACGAGCAGTACTTC.

The chain links TRBV29-1 to TRBJ2-5, with D tentatively TRBD2 (5 bases). The CDR3 spans 13 residues. The germline V gene has CDR1 SQVTM and CDR2 ANQGSEA. The V gene lost 3 bases and the J gene lost 4 bases, with 12 bases spanning the gap. CDR3 nucleotide sequence: TGCAGCGTTGATTCCCTTAGCGTAGAGACCCAGTACTTC. This gives the protein CSVDSLSVETQYF.

This clonotype was seen repeatedly, ten times or more. The chain recombines TRBV12-3 or TRBV12-4 with TRBJ2-5; no clear D gene. Trimming cost V 5 bases and J 5 bases, with 6 bases left between them. CDR3 length equals 11 residues. CDR3 sequence reads: CASSDSETQYF. The CDR3 DNA reads TGTGCCAGCAGTGATTCGGAGACCCAGTACTTC.

This clonotype has ten or more counts. The chain links TRBV12-3 or TRBV12-4 to TRBJ1-2; D gene ambiguous. V was shortened by 5 bases and J by 4 bases, with 11 bases between the two germline ends. This CDR3 spans 13 amino acids. The CDR3 bases are TGTGCCAGCAGTGGAATTGACACCTATGGCTACACCTTC. This gives the protein CASSGIDTYGYTF.

This clonotype occurred a few times. The rearrangement uses TRBV28 and TRBJ2-6; D gene uncertain. Trimming took 2 bases from V and 4 from J, leaving 9 bases between them. Germline CDR1 is MDHEN and CDR2 is SYDVKM. The CDR3 has 15 amino acids. The CDR3 here is CASSLSMGGANVLTF. The CDR3 bases are TGTGCCAGCAGTTTAAGTATGGGCGGGGCCAACGTCCTGACTTTC. The whole variable domain, remainder taken from reference TRBV28 and TRBJ2-6, is DVKVTQSSRYLVKRTGEKVFLECVQDMDHENMFWYRQDPGLGLRLIYFSYDVKMKEKGDIPEGYSVSREKKERFSLILESASTNQTSMYLCASSLSMGGANVLTFGAGSRLTVL.

This chain uses TRBV7-6 with TRBJ2-2; possibly TRBD1 for D (5 bases). Germline assignment: CDR1 SGHVS and CDR2 FNYEAQ. The CDR3 loop spans 16 amino acids. The V and J ends lost 3 bases and 4 bases respectively, with 15 bases between them. The CDR3 region has the DNA TGTGCCAGCAGCTTCCGCGGCAGGGTCGGCACCGGGGAGCTGTTTTTT. Translating it yields CASSFRGRVGTGELFF.

As concerns this clonotype: An end of the junction differs from the germline gene, which may be a read error. V and J are TRBV28 and TRBJ1-5; D uncertain. Germline-derived CDR1 and CDR2 are MDHEN and SYDVKM. This CDR3 has 13 amino acids. In DNA, the CDR3 is TGTGCCAACAGTACGAACGGCAATCAGCCCCAGCATTTT. Protein product: CANSTNGNQPQHF.

In this sample, this clonotype turned up many times. The CDR3 reads CASSSHRAGGSTEAFF. The CDR3 DNA reads TGTGCCAGCAGCTCTCACAGGGCGGGGGGGTCAACTGAAGCTTTCTTT. The chain links TRBV11-2 to TRBJ1-1, with D tentatively TRBD1 (6 bases). The CDR3 loop spans 16 amino acids. V lost 4 bases, J lost 5 bases, and 20 bases lay in between. Germline V gene data show CDR1 as SGHAT and CDR2 as FQNNGV.

This clonotype has at least ten counts. This rearrangement joins TRBV28 to TRBJ2-3; D possibly matches TRBD1 or TRBD2 (5 bases each). Trimming stripped 5 bases from V and 8 bases from J, with 17 bases between. The length of the CDR3 is 14 residues. CDR1 is MDHEN and CDR2 is SYDVKM in the germline V gene. CDR3 sequence (DNA): TGTGCCAGCAGTCTGGCCGTCGCAGGGACTACGCAGTATTTT. It encodes CASSLAVAGTTQYF.

Many counts were recorded for this clonotype. This sequence joins TRBV5-1 and TRBJ2-3, with a possible D match to TRBD1 (6 bases). V shed 3 bases and J shed 2 bases, with 10 bases lying between them. CDR1 and CDR2 from the germline V gene are SGHRS and YFSETQ. The CDR3 runs to 14 residues. The CDR3 DNA reads as TGCGCCAGCAGCTCCGGACAGCCCACAGATACGCAGTATTTT. Its translation: CASSSGQPTDTQYF.

This clonotype was detected only a few times. CDR3 nucleotide sequence: TGTGCCACCAGTGATAGGGCAGGGGGAGGGTACAATGAGCAGTTCTTC. Translating it yields CATSDRAGGGYNEQFF. V is TRBV24-1 and J is TRBJ2-1; TRBD1 or TRBD2 may be the D gene (7 bases each). This CDR3 spans 16 amino acids. Trimming removed 3 bases at V and 4 bases at J, with 15 bases between. CDR1 is KGHDR and CDR2 is SFDVKD in the germline V gene.

This chain links TRBV9 with TRBJ2-7, with TRBD2 matching 8 bases. Germline lookup yields CDR1 SGDLS and CDR2 YYNGEE. This CDR3 spans 14 amino acids. The V and J ends lost 3 bases and 5 bases, in that order; junction bases with no gene match: 7. This CDR3 reads CASSADGAGDEQYF. In DNA, the CDR3 is TGTGCCAGCAGCGCCGACGGAGCGGGAGACGAGCAGTACTTC. The variable domain in full, completed from reference TRBV9 and TRBJ2-7, reads DSGVTQTPKHLITATGQRVTLRCSPRSGDLSVYWYQQSLDQGLQFLIQYYNGEERAKGNILERFSAQQFPDLHSELNLSSLELGDSALYFCASSADGAGDEQYFGPGTRLTVT.

The rearrangement uses TRBV7-8 and TRBJ1-5, with 7 nucleotides matching TRBD1. The germline V gene encodes CDR1 SGHVS and CDR2 FQNEAQ. The CDR3 covers 16 residues. Trimming at V came to 5 bases and at J to 3 bases, leaving 10 bases not matched to a gene. CDR3 residues: CASSPLGQLTNQPQHF. The DNA for the CDR3 is TGTGCCAGCAGCCCACTGGGACAGCTGACCAATCAGCCCCAGCATTTT.

This clonotype showed up many times. CDR3 region: CATSRDGGLAQPQHF. The CDR3 bases are TGTGCCACCAGCAGAGACGGAGGGCTGGCTCAGCCCCAGCATTTT. The chain couples TRBV15 to TRBJ1-5; D unresolved. Germline-derived CDR1 and CDR2 are LNHNV and YYDKDF (reference sequence). V lost 0 bases to trimming and J lost 6 bases, with 12 bases between them. CDR3 length: 15 amino acids.

V usage is TRBV19 and J usage is TRBJ2-3, with 9 bases lining up with TRBD1. CDR1 is LNHDA, CDR2 SQIVND, per germline (reference sequence). Germline trimming cut 3 bases from V and 4 bases from J; bases unmatched to any gene: 5. The CDR3 length is 15 residues. The CDR3 bases are TGTGCCAGTAGTATCCGGACAGGGGTGGCAGATACGCAGTATTTT. Translating gives CASSIRTGVADTQYF. Complete variable domain (other parts from reference TRBV19 and TRBJ2-3): DGGITQSPKYLFRKEGQNVTLSCEQNLNHDAMYWYRQDPGQGLRLIYYSQIVNDFQKGDIAEGYSVSREKKESFPLTVTSAQKNPTAFYLCASSIRTGVADTQYFGPGTRLTVL.

The table lists this clonotype with many counts. The CDR3 DNA follows: TGCAGTGCTCCCCTGGAGGGTATCTACGAGCAGTACTTC. Protein product: CSAPLEGIYEQYF. The chain is built from TRBV20-1 and TRBJ2-7, with D tentatively TRBD2 (6 bases). The CDR3 spans 13 residues. Trimming left V 5 bases short and J 3 bases short, with 14 bases between. CDR1 is DFQATT and CDR2 is SNEGSKA in the germline V gene (reference sequence).

Turning to this clonotype: A read error may produce the germline difference seen at one junction end. The J gene is TRBJ2-3, the V gene TRBV3-1, with 8 bases matching TRBD2. This CDR3 has 16 residues. Germline V gene lookup returns CDR1 LGHDT and CDR2 YNNKEL (reference sequence). The CDR3 DNA reads as TGTGCCAGCAACCGCTCCGGGATAGCGGGAACGGATACGCAGTGTTTT. This encodes CASNRSGIAGTDTQCF.

This clonotype turned up a few times. The chain recombines TRBV6-1 with TRBJ2-7, with a weak D call TRBD1 (6 bases). The CDR3 consists of 13 residues. Germline V gives CDR1 MNHNS, CDR2 SASEGT. V lost 3 bases and J lost 4, with 10 bases in between. In DNA, the CDR3 is TGTGCCAGCAGTGATAAGGGGGTTTACGAGCAGTACTTC. Translation: CASSDKGVYEQYF.

This clonotype was seen ten or more times. The chain's CDR3 is CASSFIGLAGPNEQFF. CDR3 bases: TGTGCCAGCAGTTTCATCGGGCTAGCGGGACCCAATGAGCAGTTCTTC. This rearrangement joins TRBV12-3 or TRBV12-4 to TRBJ2-1; 9 nucleotides line up with TRBD2. The CDR3 spans 16 residues. Losses at the gene ends were 3 bases for V and 6 bases for J; bases not matched to a gene: 9.

V gene TRBV3-1 combines with J gene TRBJ2-7; D gene uncertain. The germline CDR1 and CDR2 sequences are LGHDT and YNNKEL (reference sequence). This CDR3 contains 15 residues. The ends were cut back, 1 base at V and 0 bases at J, with 10 bases in the middle. The CDR3 DNA is TGTGCCAGCAGCCAAGGGCCCCATAGCTCCTACGAGCAGTACTTC. As protein: CASSQGPHSSYEQYF.

The rearrangement joins TRBV10-2 to TRBJ2-7; D tentatively fits TRBD1 or TRBD2 (5 bases each). V shed 5 bases and J shed 7 bases, with 12 bases lying between them. This CDR3 comprises 12 residues. Germline CDR1 reads WSHSY; CDR2 reads SAAADI. The CDR3 protein is CASSRQGGEQYF. The CDR3 DNA reads as TGCGCCAGCAGTCGCCAGGGCGGGGAGCAGTACTTC.

Many counts were recorded for this clonotype. This chain joins TRBV20-1 and TRBJ1-5, with 12 bases fitting TRBD1. With V trimmed by 3 bases and J by 5 bases, 5 bases remained unmatched. This CDR3 spans 15 amino acids. From germline, CDR1 is DFQATT and CDR2 SNEGSKA (reference sequence). The CDR3 bases are TGCAGTGCTAGTCGCGGGACAGGGGGCGATCAGCCCCAGCATTTT. It is translated as CSASRGTGGDQPQHF.

The chain has TRBV7-3 and TRBJ2-2; D remains unclear. This CDR3 contains 16 residues. Trimming removed 3 bases from V and 1 base from J, with 12 bases in between. Germline V lookup: CDR1 SGHTA, CDR2 FQGTGA. The DNA of the CDR3 is TGTGCCAGCAGCTTGTCTCGCAGACAGAACACCGGGGAGCTGTTTTTT. It codes for CASSLSRRQNTGELFF.